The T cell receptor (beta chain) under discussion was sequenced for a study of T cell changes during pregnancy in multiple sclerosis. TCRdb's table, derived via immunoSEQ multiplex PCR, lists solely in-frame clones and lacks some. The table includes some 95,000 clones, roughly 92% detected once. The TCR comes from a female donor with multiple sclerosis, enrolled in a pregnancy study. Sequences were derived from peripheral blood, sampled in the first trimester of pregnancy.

Here the CDR3 reads CASSLSKRTEAFF. The DNA of the CDR3 is TGTGCCAGCAGTTTATCGAAGCGCACTGAAGCTTTCTTT. This rearrangement joins TRBV27 to TRBJ1-1; no clear D. The CDR3 has 13 residues. V dropped 0 bases and J dropped 4 bases, with 6 bases sitting between them. Looked up from germline, CDR1 is MNHEY and CDR2 is SMNVEV (reference sequence).